The next 9 T cell receptor beta chains were all read from a single sample in a study of early T cells in non-severe SARS-CoV-2 infection. From the 5' RACE reads, TCRdb called clonotypes with MiXCR, one entry per CDR3 protein. The sample contains tens of thousands of distinct CDR3 sequences, roughly a tenth of which appear only once. Sequences were derived from whole blood, sampled at baseline. The receptors were gathered from an adult who was a healthcare worker with PCR-confirmed SARS-CoV-2 infection or an uninfected control (not recorded which).

This clonotype was counted ten times or more. The chain joins TRBV19 to TRBJ2-4; 8 positions match TRBD1. The germline gives CDR1 LNHDA, CDR2 SQIVND (reference sequence). This CDR3 spans 15 amino acids. Germline trimming cut 6 bases from V and 6 bases from J; bases unmatched to any gene: 10. The CDR3 DNA reads as TGTGCCAGTAGCTCGACAGGGGTTGGGGTAAACATTCAGTACTTC. Translation: CASSSTGVGVNIQYF.

The V call is TRBV4-1, the J call TRBJ2-5; D is perhaps TRBD2 (6 bases). Trimming left V 4 bases short and J 2 bases short, with 17 bases between. CDR3 size: 16 residues. Germline CDR1 reads MGHRA; CDR2 reads YSYEKL. This chain's CDR3 is CASSPAPPAGQETQYF. The CDR3 region has the DNA TGCGCCAGCAGCCCGGCCCCCCCCGCGGGACAAGAGACCCAGTACTTC.

This CDR3 reads CASSWSPTGLPYEQYF. DNA for the CDR3: TGTGCCAGCAGTTGGTCCCCTACAGGGCTTCCCTACGAGCAGTACTTC. This chain connects TRBV28 to TRBJ2-7, with TRBD1 as a possible D gene (6 bases). The CDR3 runs to 16 residues. Germline values: CDR1 MDHEN, CDR2 SYDVKM. Trimming removed 4 bases from V and 2 bases from J, with 18 bases in between.

The chain's CDR3 is CASSPRGVVDTEAFF. For the CDR3, the DNA is TGTGCCAGCAGCCCCCGGGGGGTAGTGGACACTGAAGCTTTCTTT. The genes are TRBV4-2 and TRBJ1-1, with D tentatively TRBD1 (5 bases). The CDR3 sequence is 15 residues long. Between the trimmed V and J ends, which lost 4 bases and 3 bases, there was a span of 15 bases. Germline V gives CDR1 LGHNA, CDR2 YNFKEQ.

This chain connects TRBV2 to TRBJ1-6; TRBD1 matches at 8 bases. The J segment lost 7 bases and the V segment lost 4 bases, leaving 3 bases of the junction unmatched. The CDR3 totals 14 residues. CDR1 SNHLY and CDR2 FYNNEI come from the germline V gene. CDR3 nucleotides: TGTGCCAGCAGTGGGCGGACAGGGAATTCACCCCTCCACTTT. Amino acid sequence: CASSGRTGNSPLHF.

The chain uses TRBV6-1 and TRBJ1-6; D unclear. The germline V gene encodes CDR1 MNHNS and CDR2 SASEGT. V was clipped by 9 bases and J by 10 bases, with 13 bases between them. The CDR3 sequence is 12 residues long. For the CDR3, the DNA is TGTGCCAGTGGAATAGGGAACTCACCCCTCCACTTT. This translates into CASGIGNSPLHF.

The chain has TRBV2 and TRBJ2-5; D is uncertain. Trimming removed 9 bases at V and 5 bases at J, with 13 bases between. The CDR3 extends over 12 amino acids. Looked up from germline, CDR1 is SNHLY and CDR2 is FYNNEI. DNA of the CDR3: TGTGCCAGTAAAAAGGGCCCTGAGACCCAGTACTTC. It is translated as CASKKGPETQYF.

This clonotype was seen more than once but under ten times. The V and J genes are TRBV12-3 or TRBV12-4 and TRBJ2-3, with 7 positions matching TRBD2. The length of the CDR3 is 16 residues. V was pared by 6 bases and J by 2 bases, with 11 bases of the junction left unmatched. CDR3 sequence (DNA): TGTGCCAGCAGCATGGGAGGAGGACTAGTCACAGATACGCAGTATTTT. It encodes CASSMGGGLVTDTQYF.

This chain joins TRBV5-1 and TRBJ2-1; D perhaps matches TRBD1 (5 bases). Germline CDR1 is SGHRS and CDR2 is YFSETQ. V was clipped by 4 bases and J by 5 bases, with 13 bases between them. The CDR3 covers 14 residues. In DNA form, the CDR3 reads TGCGCCAGCAGCCCTGGACAAGTTAACAATGAGCAGTTCTTC. Translated: CASSPGQVNNEQFF.